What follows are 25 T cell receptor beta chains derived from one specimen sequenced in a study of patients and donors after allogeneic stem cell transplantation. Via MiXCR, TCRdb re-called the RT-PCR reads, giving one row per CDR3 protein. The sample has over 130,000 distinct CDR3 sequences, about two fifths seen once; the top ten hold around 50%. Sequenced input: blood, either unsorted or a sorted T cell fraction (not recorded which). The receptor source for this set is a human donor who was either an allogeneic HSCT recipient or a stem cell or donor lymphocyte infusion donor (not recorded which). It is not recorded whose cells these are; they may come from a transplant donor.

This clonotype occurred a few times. DNA of the CDR3: TGTGCCAGCAGCTTAGGAGCCGACCTTAATGAAAAACTGTTTTTT. This gives the protein CASSLGADLNEKLFF. This chain uses TRBV7-9 with TRBJ1-4; D is unclear. Trimming took 1 base from V and 4 from J, leaving 10 bases between them. The germline gives CDR1 SEHNR, CDR2 FQNEAQ (reference sequence). CDR3 length equals 15 residues.

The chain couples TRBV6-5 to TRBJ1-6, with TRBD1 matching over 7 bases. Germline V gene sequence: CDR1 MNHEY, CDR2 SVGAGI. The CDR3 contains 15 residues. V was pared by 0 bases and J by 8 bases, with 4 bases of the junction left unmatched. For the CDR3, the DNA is TGTGCCAGCAGTTACTCAGCAGGGGGAGATTCACCCCTCCACTTT. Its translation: CASSYSAGGDSPLHF.

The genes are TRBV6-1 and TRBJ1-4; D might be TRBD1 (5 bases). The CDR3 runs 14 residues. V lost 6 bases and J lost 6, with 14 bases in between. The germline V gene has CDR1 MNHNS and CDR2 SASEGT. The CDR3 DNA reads TGTGCCAGCAGACGCCCGGGGCGCGATGAAAAACTGTTTTTT. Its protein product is CASRRPGRDEKLFF.

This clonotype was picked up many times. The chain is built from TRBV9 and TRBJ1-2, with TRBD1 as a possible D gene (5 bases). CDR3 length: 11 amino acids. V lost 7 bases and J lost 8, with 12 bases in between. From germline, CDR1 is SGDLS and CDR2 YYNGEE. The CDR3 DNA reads TGTGCCAGCTGGGGCGTTCGGGGCTACACCTTC. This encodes CASWGVRGYTF.

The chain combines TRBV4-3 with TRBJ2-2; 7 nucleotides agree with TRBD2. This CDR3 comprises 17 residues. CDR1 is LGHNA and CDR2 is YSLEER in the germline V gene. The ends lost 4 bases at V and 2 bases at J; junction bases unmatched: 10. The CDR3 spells CASSPTGGEGNTGELFF. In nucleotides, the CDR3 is TGCGCCAGCAGCCCAACGGGTGGGGAGGGAAACACCGGGGAGCTGTTTTTT.

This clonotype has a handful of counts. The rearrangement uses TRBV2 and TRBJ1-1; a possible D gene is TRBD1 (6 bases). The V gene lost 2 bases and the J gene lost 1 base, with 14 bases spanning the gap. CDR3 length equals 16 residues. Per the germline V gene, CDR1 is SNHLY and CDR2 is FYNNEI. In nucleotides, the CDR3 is TGTGCCAGCAGTGAAACCACACAGGGATCGAACACTGAAGCTTTCTTT. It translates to CASSETTQGSNTEAFF. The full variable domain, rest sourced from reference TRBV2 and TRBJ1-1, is EPEVTQTPSHQVTQMGQEVILRCVPISNHLYFYWYRQILGQKVEFLVSFYNNEISEKSEIFDDQFSVERPDGSNFTLKIRSTKLEDSAMYFCASSETTQGSNTEAFFGQGTRLTVV.

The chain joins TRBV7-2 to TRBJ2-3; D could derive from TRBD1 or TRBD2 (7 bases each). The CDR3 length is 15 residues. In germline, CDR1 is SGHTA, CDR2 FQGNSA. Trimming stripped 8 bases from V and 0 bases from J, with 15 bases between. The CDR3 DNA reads TGTGCCAGCGCAGGGGGGGGTACTAGCACAGATACGCAGTATTTT. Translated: CASAGGGTSTDTQYF.

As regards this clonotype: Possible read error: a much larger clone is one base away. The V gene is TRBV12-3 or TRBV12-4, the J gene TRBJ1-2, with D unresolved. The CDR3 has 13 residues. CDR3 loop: CASSFSTAHGCTF. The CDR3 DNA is TGTGCCAGCAGTTTCAGCACAGCTCATGGCTGCACCTTC.

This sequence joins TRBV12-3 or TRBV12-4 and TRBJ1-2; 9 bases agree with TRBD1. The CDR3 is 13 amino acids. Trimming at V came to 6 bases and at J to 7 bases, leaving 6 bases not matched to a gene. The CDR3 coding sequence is TGTGCCAGCAGAGGGGACAGGGCGGGTGGCTACACCTTC. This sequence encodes CASRGDRAGGYTF.

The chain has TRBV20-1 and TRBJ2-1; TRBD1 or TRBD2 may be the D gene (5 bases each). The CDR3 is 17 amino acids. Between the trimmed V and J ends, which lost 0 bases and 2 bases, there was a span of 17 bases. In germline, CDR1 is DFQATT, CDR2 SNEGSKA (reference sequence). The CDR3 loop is CSARDRSQRTTYNEQFF. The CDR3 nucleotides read TGCAGTGCTAGAGATCGGTCCCAGCGGACAACCTACAATGAGCAGTTCTTC.

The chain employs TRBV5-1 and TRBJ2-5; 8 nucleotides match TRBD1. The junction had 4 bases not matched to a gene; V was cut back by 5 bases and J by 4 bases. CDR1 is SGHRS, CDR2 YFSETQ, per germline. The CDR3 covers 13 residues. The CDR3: CASRPQGGETQYF. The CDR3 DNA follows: TGCGCCAGCAGACCACAGGGGGGAGAGACCCAGTACTTC.

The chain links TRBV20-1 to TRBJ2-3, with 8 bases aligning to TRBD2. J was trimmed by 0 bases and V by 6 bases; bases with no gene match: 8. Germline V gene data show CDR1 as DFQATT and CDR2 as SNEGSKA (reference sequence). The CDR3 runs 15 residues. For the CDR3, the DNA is TGCAGTGCCTCGACTAGCGACTACAGCACAGATACGCAGTATTTT. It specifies CSASTSDYSTDTQYF.

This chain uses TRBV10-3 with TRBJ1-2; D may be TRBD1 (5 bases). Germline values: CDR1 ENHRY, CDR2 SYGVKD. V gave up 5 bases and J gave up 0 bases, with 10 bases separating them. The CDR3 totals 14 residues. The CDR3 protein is CAISRDAPNYGYTF. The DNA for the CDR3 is TGTGCCATCAGTAGGGACGCTCCTAACTATGGCTACACCTTC.

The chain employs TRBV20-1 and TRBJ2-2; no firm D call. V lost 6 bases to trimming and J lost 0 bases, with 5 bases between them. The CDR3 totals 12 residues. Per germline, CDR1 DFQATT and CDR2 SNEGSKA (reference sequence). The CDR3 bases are TGCAGTGCCGGATCGAACACCGGGGAGCTGTTTTTT. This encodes CSAGSNTGELFF.

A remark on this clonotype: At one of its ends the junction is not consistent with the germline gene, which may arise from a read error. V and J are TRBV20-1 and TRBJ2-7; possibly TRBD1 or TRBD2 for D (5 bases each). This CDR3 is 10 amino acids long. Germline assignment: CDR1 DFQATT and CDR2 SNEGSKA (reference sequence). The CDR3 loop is CSASPLRGSF. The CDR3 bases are TGCAGTGCTAGCCCTTTGAGGGGTTCCTTC.

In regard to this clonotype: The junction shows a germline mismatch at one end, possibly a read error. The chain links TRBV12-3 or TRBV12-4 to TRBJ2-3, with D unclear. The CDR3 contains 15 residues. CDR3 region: CASTYQVYNTDPQYF. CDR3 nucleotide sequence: TGTGCCAGCACCTACCAGGTCTACAACACAGATCCGCAGTATTTT.

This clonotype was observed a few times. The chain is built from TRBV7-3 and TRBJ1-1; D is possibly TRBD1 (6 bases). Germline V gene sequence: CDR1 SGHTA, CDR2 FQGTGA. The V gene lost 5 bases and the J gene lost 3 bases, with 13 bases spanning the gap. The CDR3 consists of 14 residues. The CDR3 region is CASSPTGIDTEAFF. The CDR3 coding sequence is TGTGCCAGCAGCCCTACAGGGATCGACACTGAAGCTTTCTTT.

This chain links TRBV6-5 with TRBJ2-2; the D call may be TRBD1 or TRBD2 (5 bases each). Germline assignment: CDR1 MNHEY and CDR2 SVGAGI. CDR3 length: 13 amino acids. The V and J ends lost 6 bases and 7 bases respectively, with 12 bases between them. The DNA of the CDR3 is TGTGCCAGCAGAGAACAGGAGGTCGGGGAGCTGTTTTTT. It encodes CASREQEVGELFF.

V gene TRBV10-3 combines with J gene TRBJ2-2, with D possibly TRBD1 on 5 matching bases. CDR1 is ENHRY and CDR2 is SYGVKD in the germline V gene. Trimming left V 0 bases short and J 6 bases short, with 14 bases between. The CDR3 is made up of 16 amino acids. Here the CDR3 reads CAISESRQGNAGELFF. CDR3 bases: TGTGCCATCAGTGAGTCGAGGCAGGGCAACGCCGGGGAGCTGTTTTTT.

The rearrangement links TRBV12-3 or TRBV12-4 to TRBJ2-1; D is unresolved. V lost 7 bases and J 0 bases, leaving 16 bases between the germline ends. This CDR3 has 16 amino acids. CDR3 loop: CASTIRSQSSYNEQFF. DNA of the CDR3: TGTGCCAGCACCATAAGGTCTCAGAGCTCCTACAATGAGCAGTTCTTC.

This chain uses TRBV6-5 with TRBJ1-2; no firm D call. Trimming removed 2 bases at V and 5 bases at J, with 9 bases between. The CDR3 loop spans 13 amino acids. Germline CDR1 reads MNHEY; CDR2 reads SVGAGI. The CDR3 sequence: CASSYPGWYGYTF. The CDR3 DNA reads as TGTGCCAGCAGTTACCCCGGTTGGTATGGCTACACCTTC.

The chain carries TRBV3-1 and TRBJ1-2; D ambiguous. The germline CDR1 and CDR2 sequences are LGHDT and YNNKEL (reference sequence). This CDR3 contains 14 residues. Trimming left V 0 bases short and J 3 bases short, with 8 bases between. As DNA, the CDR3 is TGTGCCAGCAGCCAAGAGTTCCGGCACTATGGCTACACCTTC. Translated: CASSQEFRHYGYTF.

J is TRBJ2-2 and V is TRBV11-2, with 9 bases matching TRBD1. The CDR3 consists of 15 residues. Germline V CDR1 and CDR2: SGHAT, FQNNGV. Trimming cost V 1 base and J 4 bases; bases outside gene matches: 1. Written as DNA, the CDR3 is TGTGCCAGCAGCTTAGGGACAGGGGTCACCGGGGAGCTGTTTTTT. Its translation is CASSLGTGVTGELFF.

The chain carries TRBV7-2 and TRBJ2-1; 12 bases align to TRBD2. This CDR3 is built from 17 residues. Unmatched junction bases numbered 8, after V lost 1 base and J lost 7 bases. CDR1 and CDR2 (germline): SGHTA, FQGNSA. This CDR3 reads CASSLDGLAGGQNEQFF. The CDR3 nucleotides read TGTGCCAGCAGCTTAGATGGGCTAGCGGGGGGGCAAAATGAGCAGTTCTTC.

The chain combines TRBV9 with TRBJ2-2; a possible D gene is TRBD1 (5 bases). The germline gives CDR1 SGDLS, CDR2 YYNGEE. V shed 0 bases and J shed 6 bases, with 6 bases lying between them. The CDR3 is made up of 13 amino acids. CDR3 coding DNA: TGTGCCAGCAGCGTAGGGGGCCCCGGGGAGCTGTTTTTT. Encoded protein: CASSVGGPGELFF.